This entry lists 27 T cell receptor beta chains sequenced from one sample in a study of T cell responses to AZD1222 COVID-19 vaccine. This table comes from immunoSEQ multiplex PCR, and its TCRdb copy is limited to in-frame clones, with some not included. In the table there are about 210,000 clones, approximately 94% of which are singletons. Sequencing used peripheral blood, obtained 28 days after the second dose of the MenACWY control vaccine. The receptors come from an adult who received the MenACWY meningococcal vaccine as a control.

The V and J genes are TRBV6-2 or TRBV6-3 and TRBJ2-2, with no clear D. V was trimmed by 3 bases and J by 7 bases, leaving 9 bases between them. The CDR3 spans 13 residues. The V gene's germline CDR1 is MNHEY and CDR2 SVGEGT. CDR3 protein: CASSYLPGGELFF. As DNA, the CDR3 is TGTGCCAGCAGTTATCTCCCAGGCGGGGAGCTGTTTTTT.

The chain links TRBV9 to TRBJ1-3; TRBD1 might be the D (6 bases). The CDR3 has 16 amino acids. Trimming cost V 2 bases and J 4 bases, with 16 bases left between them. Germline lookup yields CDR1 SGDLS and CDR2 YYNGEE. The CDR3 loop reads CASSVEGGRKGNTIYF. The DNA of the CDR3 is TGTGCCAGCAGCGTGGAAGGGGGAAGGAAGGGAAACACCATATATTTT.

The chain combines TRBV10-3 with TRBJ1-2; 8 positions agree with TRBD1. V lost 2 bases to trimming and J lost 6 bases; unmatched junction nucleotides: 2. Germline CDR1 and CDR2: ENHRY and SYGVKD. The CDR3 is made up of 13 amino acids. CDR3 protein: CAISEGQGDGYTF. The DNA of the CDR3 is TGTGCCATCAGTGAGGGACAGGGTGATGGCTACACCTTC.

The chain employs TRBV9 and TRBJ2-3; the D is unclear. The germline V gene encodes CDR1 SGDLS and CDR2 YYNGEE. Deletions cut 0 bases from V and 4 bases from J, with 6 bases between. The CDR3 consists of 13 residues. The CDR3 DNA reads as TGTGCCAGCAGCGTAGCCCTAGCAGATACGCAGTATTTT. Protein: CASSVALADTQYF.

The chain joins TRBV19 to TRBJ1-1, with D possibly being TRBD1 (5 bases). The ends were cut back, 0 bases at V and 1 base at J, with 9 bases in the middle. The CDR3 consists of 15 residues. Germline V gives CDR1 LNHDA, CDR2 SQIVND (reference sequence). The CDR3 region has the DNA TGTGCCAGTAGTATAGACAGGGCCGCGAACACTGAAGCTTTCTTT. Translating it yields CASSIDRAANTEAFF.

The rearrangement links TRBV2 to TRBJ2-1, with 8 bases that match TRBD1. CDR1 is SNHLY, CDR2 FYNNEI, per germline. The V gene end was trimmed by 6 bases and the J gene end by 2 bases; junction bases not matched to a gene: 3. The CDR3 is 14 residues long. The CDR3 loop is CASREQGAYNEQFF. CDR3 sequence (DNA): TGTGCCAGCAGGGAACAGGGGGCCTACAATGAGCAGTTCTTC.

The chain carries TRBV28 and TRBJ2-7; D is unclear. CDR1 is MDHEN and CDR2 is SYDVKM in the germline V gene. The CDR3 consists of 11 residues. Trimming pared 5 bases from V and 6 bases from J, leaving 8 bases between. For the CDR3, the DNA is TGTGCCAGCAGTCTTACGTCCGAGCAGTACTTC. This sequence encodes CASSLTSEQYF. The full variable domain, rest sourced from reference TRBV28 and TRBJ2-7, is DVKVTQSSRYLVKRTGEKVFLECVQDMDHENMFWYRQDPGLGLRLIYFSYDVKMKEKGDIPEGYSVSREKKERFSLILESASTNQTSMYLCASSLTSEQYFGPGTRLTVT.

This chain joins TRBV5-6 and TRBJ1-1; 8 bases match TRBD1. V lost 2 bases to trimming and J lost 0 bases; unmatched junction nucleotides: 3. Per germline, CDR1 SGHDT and CDR2 YYEEEE. The CDR3 is made up of 15 amino acids. The CDR3 loop reads CASSLQGDMNTEAFF. As DNA, the CDR3 is TGTGCCAGCAGCTTACAGGGGGACATGAACACTGAAGCTTTCTTT.

V usage is TRBV7-8 and J usage is TRBJ2-5; TRBD2 matches at 14 bases. The germline CDR1 and CDR2 sequences are SGHVS and FQNEAQ. V lost 3 bases and J lost 0; bases outside the gene matches: 3. This CDR3 is 17 amino acids long. The CDR3 nucleotides are TGTGCCAGCAGCTTCAGGACTAGCGGGGGGTACCAAGAGACCCAGTACTTC. This encodes CASSFRTSGGYQETQYF.

The chain has TRBV19 and TRBJ1-1, with a tentative D call TRBD1 (5 bases). V was clipped by 1 base and J by 7 bases, with 7 bases between them. CDR3 length equals 12 residues. CDR1 LNHDA and CDR2 SQIVND come from the germline V gene (reference sequence). The CDR3 loop is CASSIVQGEAFF. The CDR3 nucleotides are TGTGCCAGTAGTATAGTGCAGGGTGAAGCTTTCTTT. The full variable domain, its missing parts supplied by reference TRBV19 and TRBJ1-1, is DGGITQSPKYLFRKEGQNVTLSCEQNLNHDAMYWYRQDPGQGLRLIYYSQIVNDFQKGDIAEGYSVSREKKESFPLTVTSAQKNPTAFYLCASSIVQGEAFFGQGTRLTVV.

This chain connects TRBV19 to TRBJ1-5; D unresolved. The CDR3 runs to 17 residues. Germline CDR1 LNHDA, CDR2 SQIVND (reference sequence). Trimming left V 0 bases short and J 0 bases short, with 12 bases between. CDR3 DNA: TGTGCCAGTAGTATAGATCTAAGGGATAATAGCAATCAGCCCCAGCATTTT. Protein: CASSIDLRDNSNQPQHF.

V gene TRBV12-3 or TRBV12-4 combines with J gene TRBJ2-2, with D maybe TRBD1 (5 bases). There are 13 residues in the CDR3. The V end lost 2 bases, the J end lost 7 bases, and 8 bases lay between the germline ends. The CDR3 sequence: CASSLRGDGELFF. CDR3 coding DNA: TGTGCCAGCAGTTTAAGGGGTGACGGGGAGCTGTTTTTT.

The chain joins TRBV27 to TRBJ1-5, with D unresolved. The V and J ends lost 5 bases and 1 base respectively, with 9 bases between them. Germline V gives CDR1 MNHEY, CDR2 SMNVEV (reference sequence). This CDR3 has 14 amino acids. The CDR3 here is CASSPAGSNQPQHF. CDR3 nucleotides: TGTGCCAGCAGTCCTGCGGGAAGCAATCAGCCCCAGCATTTT.

The chain employs TRBV19 and TRBJ2-7, with no clear D. Deletions cut 6 bases from V and 5 bases from J, with 8 bases between. CDR1 and CDR2 (germline): LNHDA, SQIVND (reference sequence). The CDR3 totals 11 residues. The CDR3 loop is CASRDFNEQYF. DNA for the CDR3: TGTGCCAGTAGAGATTTTAACGAGCAGTACTTC. Full variable domain (missing parts from reference TRBV19 and TRBJ2-7): DGGITQSPKYLFRKEGQNVTLSCEQNLNHDAMYWYRQDPGQGLRLIYYSQIVNDFQKGDIAEGYSVSREKKESFPLTVTSAQKNPTAFYLCASRDFNEQYFGPGTRLTVT.

This chain links TRBV7-2 with TRBJ2-5, with D uncertain. Germline V lookup: CDR1 SGHTA, CDR2 FQGNSA. V shed 0 bases and J shed 5 bases, with 10 bases lying between them. CDR3 length: 14 residues. CDR3 in DNA: TGTGCCAGCAGCTTAGCAGGGCTAGATGAGACCCAGTACTTC. It specifies CASSLAGLDETQYF.

This clone was seen only once. V and J are TRBV3-1 (or the pseudogene TRBV3-2) and TRBJ1-5, with D unclear. V lost 1 base, J lost 2 bases, and 12 bases lay in between. The CDR3 sequence is 16 residues long. The germline gives CDR1 LGHDT, CDR2 YNNKEL (reference sequence). CDR3 amino acids: CASSQGAERRNQPQHF. The CDR3 nucleotides are TGTGCCAGCAGCCAAGGAGCTGAACGGCGCAATCAGCCCCAGCATTTT.

The chain has TRBV7-9 and TRBJ2-7, with D hard to call. The CDR3 runs to 14 residues. The germline gives CDR1 SEHNR, CDR2 FQNEAQ (reference sequence). V lost 5 bases to trimming and J lost 0 bases, with 11 bases between them. The CDR3 nucleotides are TGTGCCAGCAGCCTAGACTTTAGCTCCTACGAGCAGTACTTC. Amino acid sequence: CASSLDFSSYEQYF. The complete variable domain, with remaining parts taken from reference TRBV7-9 and TRBJ2-7, reads DTGVSQNPRHKITKRGQNVTFRCDPISEHNRLYWYRQTLGQGPEFLTYFQNEAQLEKSRLLSDRFSAERPKGSFSTLEIQRTEQGDSAMYLCASSLDFSSYEQYFGPGTRLTVT.

This clone is a singleton in its sample. V gene TRBV5-4 combines with J gene TRBJ2-3, with D tentatively TRBD2 (7 bases). The CDR3 consists of 15 residues. Trimming removed 1 base from V and 1 base from J, with 10 bases in between. Germline V lookup: CDR1 SGHNT, CDR2 YYREEE (reference sequence). The CDR3 coding sequence is TGTGCCAGCAGCTTGAGGGGGGGTCGCACAGATACGCAGTATTTT. It translates to CASSLRGGRTDTQYF.

The chain uses TRBV7-2 and TRBJ1-6; 9 bases match TRBD1. This CDR3 region has 15 residues. The germline V gene encodes CDR1 SGHTA and CDR2 FQGNSA. The ends lost 1 base at V and 6 bases at J; junction bases unmatched: 1. The CDR3, as DNA: TGTGCCAGCAGCTTAGGGGACAGGGCTAATTCACCCCTCCACTTT. This codes for CASSLGDRANSPLHF.

The chain employs TRBV6-2 or TRBV6-3 and TRBJ2-3; unclear D gene. V lost 4 bases and J 5 bases, leaving 16 bases between the germline ends. Germline values: CDR1 MNHEY, CDR2 SVGEGT. The CDR3 covers 15 residues. CDR3 sequence (DNA): TGTGCCAGCAGTTTCGGTGGCAGAAAACAAGATACGCAGTATTTT. It encodes CASSFGGRKQDTQYF.

This chain joins TRBV5-1 and TRBJ2-7; D is unclear. Trimming took 3 bases from V and 5 from J, leaving 15 bases between them. This CDR3 comprises 14 residues. The V gene's germline CDR1 is SGHRS and CDR2 YFSETQ. Here the CDR3 DNA reads TGCGCCAGCAGCTCCGACCGGCCTCGGGACGAGCAGTACTTC. Its protein product is CASSSDRPRDEQYF.

This chain uses TRBV12-3 or TRBV12-4 with TRBJ1-1; D gene uncertain. Trimming shortened V by 3 bases and J by 10 bases, and 12 bases separated the two germline ends. The CDR3 has 12 residues. CDR3 bases: TGTGCCAGCAGTTTCCCCCAAGTTGGAGCTTTCTTT. This translates into CASSFPQVGAFF.

The chain joins TRBV5-1 to TRBJ2-7; unclear D gene. Per the germline V gene, CDR1 is SGHRS and CDR2 is YFSETQ. The CDR3 runs to 13 residues. Trimming took 5 bases from V and 3 from J, leaving 12 bases between them. The chain's CDR3 is CASSPGVGYEQYF. The DNA of the CDR3 is TGCGCCAGCAGTCCAGGCGTGGGCTACGAGCAGTACTTC.

V usage is TRBV28 and J usage is TRBJ1-2, with a tentative D call TRBD1 (6 bases). From germline, CDR1 is MDHEN and CDR2 SYDVKM. With 3 bases removed from V and 5 bases from J, the gap between germline ends came to 16 bases. This CDR3 contains 15 residues. DNA of the CDR3: TGTGCCAGCAGTTTGTCATCCGGGGGGCAGTATGGCTACACCTTC. This sequence encodes CASSLSSGGQYGYTF.

The chain combines TRBV5-6 with TRBJ1-4; D perhaps matches TRBD1 (6 bases). Germline assignment: CDR1 SGHDT and CDR2 YYEEEE. Trimming pared 6 bases from V and 8 bases from J, leaving 20 bases between. This CDR3 is built from 15 residues. CDR3 amino acids: CASNIRGRGREKLFF. CDR3 coding DNA: TGTGCCAGCAACATCCGAGGCAGGGGAAGAGAAAAACTGTTTTTT.

The CDR3 protein is CASSLPADSQETQYF. In DNA, the CDR3 is TGTGCCAGCAGCTTACCCGCGGACAGCCAAGAGACCCAGTACTTC. This sequence joins TRBV11-1 and TRBJ2-5, with D perhaps matching TRBD1 (6 bases). This CDR3 has 15 amino acids. Germline V gives CDR1 SGHAT, CDR2 FQDESV (reference sequence). The V and J ends lost 2 bases and 1 base respectively, with 11 bases between them.

The chain links TRBV6-5 to TRBJ2-4; D call uncertain. Germline CDR1 MNHEY, CDR2 SVGAGI. V was cut by 0 bases and J by 0 bases, with 9 bases left in between. The CDR3 runs to 16 residues. The DNA of the CDR3 is TGTGCCAGCAGTTACTCGGGGTCGATAGCCAAAAACATTCAGTACTTC. It yields the protein CASSYSGSIAKNIQYF.